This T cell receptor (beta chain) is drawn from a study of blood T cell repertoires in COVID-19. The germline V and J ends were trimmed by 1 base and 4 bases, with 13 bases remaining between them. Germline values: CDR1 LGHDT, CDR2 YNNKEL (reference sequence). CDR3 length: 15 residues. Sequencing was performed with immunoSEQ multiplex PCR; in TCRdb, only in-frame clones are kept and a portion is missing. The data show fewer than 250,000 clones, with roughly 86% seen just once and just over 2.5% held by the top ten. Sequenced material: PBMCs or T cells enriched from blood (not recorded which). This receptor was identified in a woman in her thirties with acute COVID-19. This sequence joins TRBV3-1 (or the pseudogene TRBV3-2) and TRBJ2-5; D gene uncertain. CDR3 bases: TGTGCCAGCAGCCAAGGAGAGGATCCACCAGAGACCCAGTACTTC. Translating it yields CASSQGEDPPETQYF.